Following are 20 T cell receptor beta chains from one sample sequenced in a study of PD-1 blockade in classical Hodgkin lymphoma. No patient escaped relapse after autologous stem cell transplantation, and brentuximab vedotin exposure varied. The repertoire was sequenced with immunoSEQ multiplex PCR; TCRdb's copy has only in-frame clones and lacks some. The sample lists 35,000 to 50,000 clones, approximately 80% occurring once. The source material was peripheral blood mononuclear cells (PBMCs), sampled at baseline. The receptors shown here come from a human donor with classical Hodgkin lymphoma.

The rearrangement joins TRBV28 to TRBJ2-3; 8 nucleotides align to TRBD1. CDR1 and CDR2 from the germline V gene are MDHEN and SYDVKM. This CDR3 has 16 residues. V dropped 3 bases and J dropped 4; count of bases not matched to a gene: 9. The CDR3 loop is CASSFLTGGESDTQYF. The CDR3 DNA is TGTGCCAGCAGTTTCTTAACAGGGGGAGAATCAGATACGCAGTATTTT. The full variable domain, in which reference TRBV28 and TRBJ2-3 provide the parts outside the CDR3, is DVKVTQSSRYLVKRTGEKVFLECVQDMDHENMFWYRQDPGLGLRLIYFSYDVKMKEKGDIPEGYSVSREKKERFSLILESASTNQTSMYLCASSFLTGGESDTQYFGPGTRLTVL.

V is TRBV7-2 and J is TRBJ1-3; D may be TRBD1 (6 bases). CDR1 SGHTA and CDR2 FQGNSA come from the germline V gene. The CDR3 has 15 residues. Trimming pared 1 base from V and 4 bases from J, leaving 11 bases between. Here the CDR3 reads CASSLVQGVGNTIYF. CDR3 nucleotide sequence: TGTGCCAGCAGCTTAGTACAGGGAGTGGGAAACACCATATATTTT.

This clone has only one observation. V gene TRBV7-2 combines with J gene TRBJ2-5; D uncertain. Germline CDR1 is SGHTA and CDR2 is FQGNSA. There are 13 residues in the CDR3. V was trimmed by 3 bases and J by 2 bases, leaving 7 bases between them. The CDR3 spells CASSLWQQETQYF. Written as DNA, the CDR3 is TGTGCCAGCAGCTTGTGGCAGCAAGAGACCCAGTACTTC. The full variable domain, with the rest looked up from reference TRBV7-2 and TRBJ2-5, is GAGVSQSPSNKVTEKGKDVELRCDPISGHTALYWYRQSLGQGLEFLIYFQGNSAPDKSGLPSDRFSAERTGGSVSTLTIQRTQQEDSAVYLCASSLWQQETQYFGPGTRLLVL.

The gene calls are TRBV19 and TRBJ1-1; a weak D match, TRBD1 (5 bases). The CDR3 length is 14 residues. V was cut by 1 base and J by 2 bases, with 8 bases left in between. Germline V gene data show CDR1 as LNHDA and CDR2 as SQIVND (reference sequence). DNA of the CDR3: TGTGCCAGTAGTATAGGACAGTTTAACACTGAAGCTTTCTTT. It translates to CASSIGQFNTEAFF.

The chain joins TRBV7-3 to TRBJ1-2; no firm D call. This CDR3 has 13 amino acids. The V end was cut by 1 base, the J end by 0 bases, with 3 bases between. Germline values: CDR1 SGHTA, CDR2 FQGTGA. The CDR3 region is CASSLKPNYGYTF. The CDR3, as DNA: TGTGCCAGCAGCTTAAAGCCTAACTATGGCTACACCTTC.

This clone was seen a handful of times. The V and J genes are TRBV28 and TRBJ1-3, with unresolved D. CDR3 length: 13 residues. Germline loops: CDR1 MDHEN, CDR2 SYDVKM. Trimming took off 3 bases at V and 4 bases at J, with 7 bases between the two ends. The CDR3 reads CASSFERGNTIYF. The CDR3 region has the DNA TGTGCCAGCAGTTTTGAGCGGGGAAACACCATATATTTT.

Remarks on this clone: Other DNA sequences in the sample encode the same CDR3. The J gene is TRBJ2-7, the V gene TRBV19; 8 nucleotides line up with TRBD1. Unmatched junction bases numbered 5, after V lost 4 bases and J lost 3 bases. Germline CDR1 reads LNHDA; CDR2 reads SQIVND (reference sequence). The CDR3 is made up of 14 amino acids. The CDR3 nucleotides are TGTGCCAGTAGTACTACCGGGACAGGCTACGAGCAGTACTTC. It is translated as CASSTTGTGYEQYF.

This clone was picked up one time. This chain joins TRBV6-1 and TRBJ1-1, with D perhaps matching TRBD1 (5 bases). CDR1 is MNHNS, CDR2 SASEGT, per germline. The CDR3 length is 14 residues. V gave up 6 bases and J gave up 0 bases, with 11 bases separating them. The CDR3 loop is CASSLRAVNTEAFF. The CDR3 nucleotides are TGTGCCAGCAGCCTCAGGGCCGTGAACACTGAAGCTTTCTTT.

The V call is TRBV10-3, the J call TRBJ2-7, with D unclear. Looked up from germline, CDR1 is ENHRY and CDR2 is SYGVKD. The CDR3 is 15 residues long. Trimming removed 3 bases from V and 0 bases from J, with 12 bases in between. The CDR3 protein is CAISEPAYNSYEQYF. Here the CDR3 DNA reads TGTGCCATCAGTGAACCAGCATACAACTCCTACGAGCAGTACTTC.

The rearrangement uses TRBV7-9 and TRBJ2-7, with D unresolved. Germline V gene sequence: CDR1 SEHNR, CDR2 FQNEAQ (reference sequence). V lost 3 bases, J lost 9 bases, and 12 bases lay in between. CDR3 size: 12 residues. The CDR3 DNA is TGTGCCAGCAGCTTCCCGGTTGGCGGGCAGTACTTC. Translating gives CASSFPVGGQYF.

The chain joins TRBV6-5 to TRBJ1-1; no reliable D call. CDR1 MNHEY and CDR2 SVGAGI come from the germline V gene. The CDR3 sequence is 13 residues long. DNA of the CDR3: TGTGTCTCTTCCCGGGCGGATAACACTGAAGCTTTCTTT. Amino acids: CVSSRADNTEAFF.

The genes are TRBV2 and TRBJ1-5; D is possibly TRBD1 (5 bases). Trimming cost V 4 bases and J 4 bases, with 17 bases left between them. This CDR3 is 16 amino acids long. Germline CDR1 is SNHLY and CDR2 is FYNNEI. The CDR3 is CASSVGPKTDNQPQHF. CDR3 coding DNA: TGTGCCAGCAGTGTTGGCCCTAAGACAGATAATCAGCCCCAGCATTTT.

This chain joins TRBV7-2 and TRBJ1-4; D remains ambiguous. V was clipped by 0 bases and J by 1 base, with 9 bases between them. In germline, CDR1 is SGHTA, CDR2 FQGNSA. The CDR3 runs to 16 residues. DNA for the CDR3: TGTGCCAGCAGCTTAGCTGTTGGAGTAACTAATGAAAAACTGTTTTTT. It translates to CASSLAVGVTNEKLFF.

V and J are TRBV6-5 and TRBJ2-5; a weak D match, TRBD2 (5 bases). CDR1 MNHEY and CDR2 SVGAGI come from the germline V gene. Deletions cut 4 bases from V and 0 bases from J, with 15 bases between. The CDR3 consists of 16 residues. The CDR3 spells CASSLRSDWYQETQYF. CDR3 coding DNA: TGTGCCAGCAGTTTGAGGTCGGACTGGTACCAAGAGACCCAGTACTTC.

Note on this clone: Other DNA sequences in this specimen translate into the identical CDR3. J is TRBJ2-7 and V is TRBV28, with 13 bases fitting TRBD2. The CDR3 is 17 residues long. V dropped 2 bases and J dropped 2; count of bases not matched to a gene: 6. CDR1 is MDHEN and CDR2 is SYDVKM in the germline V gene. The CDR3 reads CASSLTPGTSGTYEQYF. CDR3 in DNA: TGTGCCAGCAGTTTAACACCAGGGACTAGCGGGACCTACGAGCAGTACTTC.

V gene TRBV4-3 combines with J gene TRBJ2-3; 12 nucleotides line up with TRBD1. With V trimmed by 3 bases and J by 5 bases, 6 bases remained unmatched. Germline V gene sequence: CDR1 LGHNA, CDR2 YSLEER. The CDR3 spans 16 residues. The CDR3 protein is CASSQRGQGAKDTQYF. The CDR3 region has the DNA TGCGCCAGCAGCCAGCGGGGACAGGGGGCGAAAGATACGCAGTATTTT.

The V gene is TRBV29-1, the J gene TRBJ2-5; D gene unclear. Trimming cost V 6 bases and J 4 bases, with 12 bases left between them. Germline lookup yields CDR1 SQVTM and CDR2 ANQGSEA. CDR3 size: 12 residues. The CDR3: CSVRNPRETQYF. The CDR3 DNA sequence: TGCAGCGTGCGGAACCCCAGAGAGACCCAGTACTTC.

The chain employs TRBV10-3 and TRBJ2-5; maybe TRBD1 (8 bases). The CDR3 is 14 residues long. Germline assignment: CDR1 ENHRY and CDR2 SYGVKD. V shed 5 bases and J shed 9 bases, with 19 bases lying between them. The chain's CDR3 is CAISRGTGGLAQYF. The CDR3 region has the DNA TGTGCCATCAGTAGGGGGACAGGCGGACTAGCCCAGTACTTC.

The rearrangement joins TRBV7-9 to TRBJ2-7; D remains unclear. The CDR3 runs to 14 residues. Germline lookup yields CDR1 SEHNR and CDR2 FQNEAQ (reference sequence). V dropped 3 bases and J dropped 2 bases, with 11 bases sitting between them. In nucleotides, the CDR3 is TGTGCCAGCAGCTTTTCCTCGTCGCCCTACGAGCAGTACTTC. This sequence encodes CASSFSSSPYEQYF.

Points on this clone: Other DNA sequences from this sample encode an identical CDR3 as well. This chain's CDR3 is CASSLGSGANVLTF. The CDR3 DNA reads TGCGCCAGCAGCTTGGGTTCCGGGGCCAACGTCCTGACTTTC. This chain joins TRBV5-1 and TRBJ2-6, with D hard to call. Germline V CDR1 and CDR2: SGHRS, YFSETQ. Trimming took 0 bases from V and 4 from J, leaving 5 bases between them. The CDR3 spans 14 residues.